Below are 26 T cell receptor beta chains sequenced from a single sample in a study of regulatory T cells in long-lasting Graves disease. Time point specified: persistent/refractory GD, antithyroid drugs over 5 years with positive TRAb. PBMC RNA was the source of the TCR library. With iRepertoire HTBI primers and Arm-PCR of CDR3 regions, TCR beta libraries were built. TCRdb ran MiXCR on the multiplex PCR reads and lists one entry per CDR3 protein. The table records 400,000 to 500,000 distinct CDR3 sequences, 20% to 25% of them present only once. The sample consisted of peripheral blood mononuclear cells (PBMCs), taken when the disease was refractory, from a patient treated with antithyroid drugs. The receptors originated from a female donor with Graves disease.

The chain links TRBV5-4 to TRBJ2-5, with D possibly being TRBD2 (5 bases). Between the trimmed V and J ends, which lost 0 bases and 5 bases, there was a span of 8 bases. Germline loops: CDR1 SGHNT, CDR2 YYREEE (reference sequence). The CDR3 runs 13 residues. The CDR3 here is CASSLAPGETQYF. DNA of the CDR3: TGTGCCAGCAGCTTGGCCCCGGGGGAGACCCAGTACTTC.

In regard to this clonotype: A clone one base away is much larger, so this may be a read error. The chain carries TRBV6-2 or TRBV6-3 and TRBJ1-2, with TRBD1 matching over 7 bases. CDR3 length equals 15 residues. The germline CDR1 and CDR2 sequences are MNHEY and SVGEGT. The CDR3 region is CAGSPLGTDNYGYTF. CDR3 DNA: TGTGCCGGCAGTCCGCTCGGGACAGACAACTATGGCTACACCTTC.

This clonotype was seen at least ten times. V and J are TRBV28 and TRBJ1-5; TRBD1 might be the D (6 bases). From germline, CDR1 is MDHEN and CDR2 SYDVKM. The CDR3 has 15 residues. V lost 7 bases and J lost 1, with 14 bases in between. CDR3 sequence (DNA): TGTGCCAGCAAACACACCACAGGGAGCAATCAGCCCCAGCATTTT. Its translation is CASKHTTGSNQPQHF.

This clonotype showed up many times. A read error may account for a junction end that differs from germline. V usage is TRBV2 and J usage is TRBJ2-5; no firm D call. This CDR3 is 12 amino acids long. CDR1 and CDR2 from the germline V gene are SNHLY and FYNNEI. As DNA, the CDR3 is TGCGCCAGCAGCCCCTTAGGGGAGACCCAGTACTTC. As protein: CASSPLGETQYF.

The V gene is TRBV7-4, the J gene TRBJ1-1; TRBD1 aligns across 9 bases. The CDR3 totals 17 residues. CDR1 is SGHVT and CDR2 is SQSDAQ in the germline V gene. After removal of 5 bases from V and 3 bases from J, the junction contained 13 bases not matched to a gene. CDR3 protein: CASSPRDRVLADTEAFF. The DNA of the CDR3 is TGTGCCAGCAGCCCCCGGGACAGGGTGTTAGCCGACACTGAAGCTTTCTTT.

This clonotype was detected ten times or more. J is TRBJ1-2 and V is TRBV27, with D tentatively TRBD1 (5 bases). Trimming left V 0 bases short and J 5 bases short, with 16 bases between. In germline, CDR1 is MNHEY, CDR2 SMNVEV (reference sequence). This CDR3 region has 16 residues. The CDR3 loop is CASSLSGLDIPYGYTF. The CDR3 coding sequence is TGTGCCAGCAGTTTATCGGGGCTAGACATTCCGTATGGCTACACCTTC.

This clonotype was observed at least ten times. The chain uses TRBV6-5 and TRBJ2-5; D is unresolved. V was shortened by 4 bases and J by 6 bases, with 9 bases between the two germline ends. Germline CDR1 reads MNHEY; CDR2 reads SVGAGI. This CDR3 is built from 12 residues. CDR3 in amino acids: CASSSSRQTQYF. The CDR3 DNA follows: TGTGCCAGCAGTTCATCACGGCAGACCCAGTACTTC.

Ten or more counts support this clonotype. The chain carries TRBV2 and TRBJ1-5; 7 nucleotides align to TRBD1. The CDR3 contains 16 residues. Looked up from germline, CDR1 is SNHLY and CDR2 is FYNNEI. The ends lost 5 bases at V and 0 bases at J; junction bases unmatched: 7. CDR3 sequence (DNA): TGTGCCAGCAGTCTTACAGGGGAGAATAGCAATCAGCCCCAGCATTTT. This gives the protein CASSLTGENSNQPQHF.

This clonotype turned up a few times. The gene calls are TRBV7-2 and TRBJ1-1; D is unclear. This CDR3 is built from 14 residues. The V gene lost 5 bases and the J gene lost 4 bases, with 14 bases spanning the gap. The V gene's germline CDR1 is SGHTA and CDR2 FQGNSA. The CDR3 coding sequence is TGTGCCAGCAGCCCACGTTCAGCCTCCACTGAAGCTTTCTTT. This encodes CASSPRSASTEAFF.

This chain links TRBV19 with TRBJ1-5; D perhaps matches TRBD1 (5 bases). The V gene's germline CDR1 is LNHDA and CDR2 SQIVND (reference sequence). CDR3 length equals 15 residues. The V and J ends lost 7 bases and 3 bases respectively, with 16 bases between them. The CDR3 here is CASNTQVVSNQPQHF. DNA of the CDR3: TGTGCCAGTAATACACAGGTAGTCTCCAATCAGCCCCAGCATTTT.

The CDR3 coding sequence is TGTGCCAGCAGTTTAAAGGTGGCAGATACGCAGTATTTT. Its protein product is CASSLKVADTQYF. The V and J genes are TRBV12-3 or TRBV12-4 and TRBJ2-3; D unresolved. V lost 2 bases to trimming and J lost 4 bases, with 7 bases between them. The CDR3 spans 13 residues.

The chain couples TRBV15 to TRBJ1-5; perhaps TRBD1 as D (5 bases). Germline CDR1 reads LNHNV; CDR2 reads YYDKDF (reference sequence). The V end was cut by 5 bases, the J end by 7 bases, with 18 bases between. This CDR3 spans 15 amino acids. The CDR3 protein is CATSGGLGFEQPQHF. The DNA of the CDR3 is TGTGCCACCAGCGGGGGTTTAGGTTTTGAACAGCCCCAGCATTTT.

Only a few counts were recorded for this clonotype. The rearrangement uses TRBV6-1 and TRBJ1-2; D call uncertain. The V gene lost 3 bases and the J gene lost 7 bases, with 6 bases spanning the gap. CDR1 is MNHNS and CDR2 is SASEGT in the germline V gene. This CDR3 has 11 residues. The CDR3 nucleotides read TGTGCCAGCAGTGATTATCGTGGCTACACCTTC. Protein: CASSDYRGYTF.

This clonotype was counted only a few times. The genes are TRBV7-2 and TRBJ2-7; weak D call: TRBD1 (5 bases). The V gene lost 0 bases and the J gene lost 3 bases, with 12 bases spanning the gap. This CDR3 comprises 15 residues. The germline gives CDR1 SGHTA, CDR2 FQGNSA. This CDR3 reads CASSLAQGENYEQYF. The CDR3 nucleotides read TGTGCCAGCAGCTTAGCGCAGGGTGAGAACTACGAGCAGTACTTC.

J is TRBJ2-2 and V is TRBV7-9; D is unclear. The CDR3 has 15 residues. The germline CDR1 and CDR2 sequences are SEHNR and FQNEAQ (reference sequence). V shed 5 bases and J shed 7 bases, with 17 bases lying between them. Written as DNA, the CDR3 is TGTGCCAGCAGCACGTCCCATCTATTTGGCGGGGAGCTGTTTTTT. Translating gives CASSTSHLFGGELFF.

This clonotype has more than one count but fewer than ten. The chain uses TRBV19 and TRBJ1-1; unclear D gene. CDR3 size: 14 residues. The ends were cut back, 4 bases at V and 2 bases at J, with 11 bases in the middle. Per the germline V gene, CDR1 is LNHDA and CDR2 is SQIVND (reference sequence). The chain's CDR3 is CASSNPDLNTEAFF. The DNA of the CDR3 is TGTGCCAGTAGTAACCCAGACCTCAACACTGAAGCTTTCTTT. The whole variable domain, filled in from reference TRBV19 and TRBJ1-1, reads DGGITQSPKYLFRKEGQNVTLSCEQNLNHDAMYWYRQDPGQGLRLIYYSQIVNDFQKGDIAEGYSVSREKKESFPLTVTSAQKNPTAFYLCASSNPDLNTEAFFGQGTRLTVV.

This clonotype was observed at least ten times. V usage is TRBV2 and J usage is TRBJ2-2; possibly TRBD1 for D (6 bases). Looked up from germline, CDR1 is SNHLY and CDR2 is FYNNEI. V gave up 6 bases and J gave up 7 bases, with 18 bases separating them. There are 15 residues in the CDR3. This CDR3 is CASSGLRGEGGELFF. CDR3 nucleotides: TGTGCCAGCAGCGGCCTCAGGGGTGAGGGCGGGGAGCTGTTTTTT.

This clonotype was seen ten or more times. In DNA form, the CDR3 reads TGTGCCAGCAGCTTAAGTAGCGGGAGCGAGGAGACCCAGTACTTC. Translation: CASSLSSGSEETQYF. The chain has TRBV7-2 and TRBJ2-5; 9 nucleotides line up with TRBD2. The CDR3 length is 15 residues. CDR1 is SGHTA, CDR2 FQGNSA, per germline. V trimming: 2 bases; J trimming: 5 bases; junction bases outside the gene matches: 6.

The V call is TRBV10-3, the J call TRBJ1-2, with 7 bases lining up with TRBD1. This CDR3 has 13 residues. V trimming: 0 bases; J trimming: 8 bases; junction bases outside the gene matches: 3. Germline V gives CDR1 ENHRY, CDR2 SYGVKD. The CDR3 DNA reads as TGTGCCATCAGTGAGTCGACAGGGAAGGGCTACACCTTC. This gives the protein CAISESTGKGYTF.

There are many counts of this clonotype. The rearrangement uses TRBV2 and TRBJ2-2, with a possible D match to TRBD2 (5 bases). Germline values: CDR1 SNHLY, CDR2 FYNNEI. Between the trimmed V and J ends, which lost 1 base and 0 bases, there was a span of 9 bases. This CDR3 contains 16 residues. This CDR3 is CASSEGRFPNTGELFF. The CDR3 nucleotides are TGTGCCAGCAGTGAAGGGAGGTTTCCGAACACCGGGGAGCTGTTTTTT.

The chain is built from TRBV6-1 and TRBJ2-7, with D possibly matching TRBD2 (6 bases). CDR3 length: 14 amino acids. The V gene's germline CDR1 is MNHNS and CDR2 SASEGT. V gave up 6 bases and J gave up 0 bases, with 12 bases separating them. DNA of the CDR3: TGTGCCAGCAGCCCCCCGGGGGACTCCTACGAGCAGTACTTC. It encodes CASSPPGDSYEQYF.

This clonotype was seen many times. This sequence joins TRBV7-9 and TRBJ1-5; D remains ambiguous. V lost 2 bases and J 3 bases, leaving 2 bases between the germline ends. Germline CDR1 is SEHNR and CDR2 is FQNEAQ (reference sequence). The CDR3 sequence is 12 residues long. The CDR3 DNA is TGTGCCAGCAGCTTACCCAATCAGCCCCAGCATTTT. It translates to CASSLPNQPQHF.

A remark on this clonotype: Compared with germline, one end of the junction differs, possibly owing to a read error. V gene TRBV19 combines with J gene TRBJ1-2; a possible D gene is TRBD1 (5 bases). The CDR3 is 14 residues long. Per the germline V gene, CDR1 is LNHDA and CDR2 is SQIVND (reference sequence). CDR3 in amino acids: CVSSIGRANYGYTF. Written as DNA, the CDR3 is TGTGTCAGTAGTATAGGCAGGGCGAACTATGGCTACACCTTC.

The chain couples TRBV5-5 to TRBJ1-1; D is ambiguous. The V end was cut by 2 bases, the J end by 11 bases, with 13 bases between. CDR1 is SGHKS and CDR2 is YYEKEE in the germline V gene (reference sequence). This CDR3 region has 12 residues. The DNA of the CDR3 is TGTGCCAGCAGCTTCGAGTCTCGAGGGGCTTTCTTT. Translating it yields CASSFESRGAFF.

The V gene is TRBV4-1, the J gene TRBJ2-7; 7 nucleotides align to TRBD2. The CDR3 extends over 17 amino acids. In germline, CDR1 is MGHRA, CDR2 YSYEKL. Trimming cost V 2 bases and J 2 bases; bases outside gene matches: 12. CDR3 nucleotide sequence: TGCGCCAGCAGCCAATCCTCAAGGGGAGGGGCCCCCTACGAGCAGTACTTC. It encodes CASSQSSRGGAPYEQYF.

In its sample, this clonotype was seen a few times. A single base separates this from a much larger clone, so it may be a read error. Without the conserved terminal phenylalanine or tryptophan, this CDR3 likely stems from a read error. The CDR3 protein is CASSRTVNTEAFL. The DNA for the CDR3 is TGTGCCAGCAGCCGGACGGTGAACACTGAAGCTTTCCTT. The chain carries TRBV7-3 and TRBJ1-1, with unresolved D. CDR1 and CDR2 from the germline V gene are SGHTA and FQGTGA. This CDR3 spans 13 amino acids. V was cut by 5 bases and J by 0 bases, with 7 bases left in between.